This is a list of T cell receptor beta chains from one sample in a study of control samples from healthy donors and cancer patients. Sequencing used immunoSEQ multiplex PCR; TCRdb keeps in-frame clones, though not all of them. The table records around 100,000 clones, more than 85% of them present only once. Specimen: blood. These receptors were obtained from a woman aged 45-65 years in good health. The CDR3 runs from the conserved cysteine through the conserved F or W. A D gene is named only where the DNA matches it firmly. A row's size may be missing; if present it is once, few, many or a size class.

TRBJ1-5 - TRBV2 - TGTGCCAGCAGCGGCAGGAGGGTGAATCAGCCCCAGCATTTT CASSGRRVNQPQHF
TRBJ1-1 - TRBV5-1 - TGCGCCAGCAGCTTGGCGGGTAGCACTGAAGCTTTCTTT CASSLAGSTEAFF
TRBJ1-2 - TRBV29-1 - TGCAGTTTTTCTCAGGGGCTAGACTATGGCTACACCTTC CSFSQGLDYGYTF
TRBJ2-5 - TRBV6-4 TRBD2 TGTGCCAGCAGTCGCACCGCAGGGCCCGGGAGGCCCCAGTACTTC CASSRTAGPGRPQYF
TRBJ1-4 - TRBV9 TRBD1 TGTGCCAGCAGCTCGGGGACAGGGGGCGAAAAACTGTTTTTT CASSSGTGGEKLFF
TRBJ2-2 - TRBV5-6 - TGTGCCAGCAGTTCTACCGGGGAGCTGTTTTTT CASSSTGELFF
TRBJ2-3 - TRBV6-5 - TGTGCCAGCCACCGCGGTGGGGCAGATACGCAGTATTTT CASHRGGADTQYF
TRBJ2-7 - TRBV15 - TGTGCCACCAGCAGAGAGAACGGGGGACCCTACGAGCAGTACTTC CATSRENGGPYEQYF
TRBJ1-5 - TRBV6-1 - TGTGCCAGCAGTGAACTAGGCAATCAGCCCCAGCATTTT CASSELGNQPQHF
TRBJ1-2 - TRBV5-5 TRBD1 TGTGCCAGCAGCCTAGGGACAGGCGGTGGCTACACCTTC CASSLGTGGGYTF
TRBJ1-3 - TRBV7-9 - TGTGCCAGCAGCGCGAGCGGAAACACCATATATTTT CASSASGNTIYF
TRBJ1-2 - TRBV13 - TGTGCCAGCAAGTGGCAGGGATATAACTATGGCTACACCTTC CASKWQGYNYGYTF
TRBJ2-1 - TRBV7-9 - TGTGCCAGCAGCTTAGAGGCGCACGCTGGGTACAATGAGCAGTTCTTC CASSLEAHAGYNEQFF
TRBJ1-3 - TRBV11-2 - TGTGCCAGCAGCTTGGGGGACGGATCCTCTGGAAACACCATATATTTT CASSLGDGSSGNTIYF
TRBJ2-2 - TRBV7-6 - TGTGCCAGCAGCCCCCGGCTAACTTCCACCGGGGAGCTGTTTTTT CASSPRLTSTGELFF
TRBJ1-6 few TRBV2 - TGTGCCACAAACCAGGGATACAATTCACCCCTCCACTTT CATNQGYNSPLHF
TRBJ1-4 - TRBV18 - TGTGCCAGCTCACCAGTGGAGTTGGGTAATGAAAAACTGTTTTTT CASSPVELGNEKLFF
TRBJ2-3 once TRBV7-9 - TGTGCCAGCAGCTTACCTGTCACAGATACGCAGTATTTT CASSLPVTDTQYF
TRBJ2-1 - TRBV29-1 - TGCAGCGTTGAGCCGGGACCCCCATTCTCCTACAATGAGCAGTTCTTC CSVEPGPPFSYNEQFF
TRBJ1-3 - TRBV18 - TGTGCCAGCTCACCGGCTGGAGGAAACACCATATATTTT CASSPAGGNTIYF
TRBJ2-1 - TRBV14 TRBD2 TGTGCCAGCAGCCAAGACCGGACTAGGCGGAATGAGCAGTTCTTC CASSQDRTRRNEQFF
TRBJ1-1 - TRBV11-3 - TGTGCCAGCAGCTTAGGGGGAGGAGCTGAAGCTTTCTTT CASSLGGGAEAFF
TRBJ1-1 - TRBV18 - TGTGCCAGCTCACCACAGGGGATGAACACTGAAGCTTTCTTT CASSPQGMNTEAFF
TRBJ1-1 - TRBV5-1 - TGCGCCAGCAGCTTGTGGGCCGACACCCCCGAAAACACTGAAGCTTTCTTT CASSLWADTPENTEAFF
TRBJ2-1 - TRBV7-3 TRBD2 TGTGCCAGCAGCTTAACCCCACCGACTAGCGGAAACAATGAGCAGTTCTTC CASSLTPPTSGNNEQFF
TRBJ1-5 - TRBV30 TRBD1 TGTGCCTGGGAGGGACAGGGCTGGTTTGGCAATCAGCCCCAGCATTTT CAWEGQGWFGNQPQHF
TRBJ1-2 - TRBV11-2 - TGTGCCAGCAGCTTACAAGAATATGGCTACACCTTC CASSLQEYGYTF
TRBJ2-3 - TRBV14 TRBD2 TGTGCCAGCAGCCAAGCCGCTAGCGGGGGCTGGGATACGCAGTATTTT CASSQAASGGWDTQYF
TRBJ2-7 - TRBV9 - TGTGCCAGCAGCCCACAGGTTTCCTACGAGCAGTACTTC CASSPQVSYEQYF
TRBJ1-5 - TRBV6-5 TRBD1 TGTGCCAGCAGTTACGGGACAGGGTGGGAGCCCCAGCATTTT CASSYGTGWEPQHF